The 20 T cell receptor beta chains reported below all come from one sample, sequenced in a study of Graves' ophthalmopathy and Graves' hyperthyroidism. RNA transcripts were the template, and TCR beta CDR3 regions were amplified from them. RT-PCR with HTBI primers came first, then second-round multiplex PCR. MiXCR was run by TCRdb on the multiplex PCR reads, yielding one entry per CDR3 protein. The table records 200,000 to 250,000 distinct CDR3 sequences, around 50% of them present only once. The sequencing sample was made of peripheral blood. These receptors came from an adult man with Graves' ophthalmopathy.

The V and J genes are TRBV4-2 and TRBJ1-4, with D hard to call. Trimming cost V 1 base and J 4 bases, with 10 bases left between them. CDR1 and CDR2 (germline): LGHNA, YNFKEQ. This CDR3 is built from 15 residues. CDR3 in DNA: TGTGCCAGCAGCCAAGGAGGCGGTCTTAATGAAAAACTGTTTTTT. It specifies CASSQGGGLNEKLFF.

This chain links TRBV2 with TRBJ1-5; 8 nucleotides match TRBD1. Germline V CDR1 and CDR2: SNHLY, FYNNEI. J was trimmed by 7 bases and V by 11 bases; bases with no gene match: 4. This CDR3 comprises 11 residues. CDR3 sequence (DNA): TGTGCCGCAGGGGGCACCCAGCCCCAGCATTTT. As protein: CAAGGTQPQHF.

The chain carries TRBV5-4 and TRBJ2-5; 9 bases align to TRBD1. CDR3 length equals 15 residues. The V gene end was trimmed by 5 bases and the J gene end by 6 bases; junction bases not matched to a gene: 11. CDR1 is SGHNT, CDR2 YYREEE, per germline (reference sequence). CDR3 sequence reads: CASSLGQGLVQTQYF. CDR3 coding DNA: TGTGCCAGCAGTCTGGGACAGGGTTTAGTGCAGACCCAGTACTTC.

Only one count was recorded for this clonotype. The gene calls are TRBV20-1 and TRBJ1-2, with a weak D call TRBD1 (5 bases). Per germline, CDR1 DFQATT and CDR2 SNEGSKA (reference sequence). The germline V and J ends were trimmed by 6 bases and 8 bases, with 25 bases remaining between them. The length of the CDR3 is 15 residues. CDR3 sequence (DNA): TGCAGTGCGAGGGATTATACCGGGACCCTTGGAGGCTACACCTTC. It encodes CSARDYTGTLGGYTF.

Here the CDR3 reads CASSLTGWNYEQYF. CDR3 nucleotides: TGTGCCAGCAGTTTAACAGGTTGGAACTACGAGCAGTACTTC. This sequence joins TRBV7-9 and TRBJ2-7; D is possibly TRBD1 (5 bases). The CDR3 is 14 residues long. The V and J ends lost 6 bases and 3 bases respectively, with 15 bases between them. Looked up from germline, CDR1 is SEHNR and CDR2 is FQNEAQ (reference sequence).

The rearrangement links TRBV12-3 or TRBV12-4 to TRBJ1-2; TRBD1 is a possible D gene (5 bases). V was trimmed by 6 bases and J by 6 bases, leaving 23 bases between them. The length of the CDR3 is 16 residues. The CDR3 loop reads CASSPSGPERDHGYTF. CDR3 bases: TGTGCCAGCAGCCCCTCCGGGCCCGAACGGGACCATGGCTACACCTTC.

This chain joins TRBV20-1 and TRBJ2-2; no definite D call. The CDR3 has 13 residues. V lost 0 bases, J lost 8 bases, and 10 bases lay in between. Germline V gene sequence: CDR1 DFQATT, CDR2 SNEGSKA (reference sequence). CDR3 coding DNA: TGCAGTGCTAGAGATTCTGGAGCGGGGGAGCTGTTTTTT. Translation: CSARDSGAGELFF.

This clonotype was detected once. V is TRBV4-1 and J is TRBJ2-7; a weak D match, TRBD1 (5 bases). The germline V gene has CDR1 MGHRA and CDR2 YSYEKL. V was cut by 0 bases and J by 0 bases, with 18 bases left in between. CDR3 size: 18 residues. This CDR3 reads CASSQDLFQDTSSYEQYF. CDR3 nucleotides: TGCGCCAGCAGCCAAGATTTGTTCCAGGACACCAGCTCCTACGAGCAGTACTTC.

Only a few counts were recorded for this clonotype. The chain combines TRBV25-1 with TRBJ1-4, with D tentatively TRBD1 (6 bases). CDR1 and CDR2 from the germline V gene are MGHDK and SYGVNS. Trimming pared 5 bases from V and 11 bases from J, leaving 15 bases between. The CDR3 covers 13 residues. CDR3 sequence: CASSRGAEGKLFF. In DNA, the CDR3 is TGTGCCAGCAGTAGGGGGGCGGAGGGGAAACTGTTTTTT.

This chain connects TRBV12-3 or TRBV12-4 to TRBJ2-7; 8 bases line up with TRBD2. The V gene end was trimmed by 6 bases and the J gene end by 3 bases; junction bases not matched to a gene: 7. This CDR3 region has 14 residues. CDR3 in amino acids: CASRPGTRLYEQYF. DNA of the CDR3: TGTGCCAGCAGACCCGGGACTAGGCTCTACGAGCAGTACTTC.

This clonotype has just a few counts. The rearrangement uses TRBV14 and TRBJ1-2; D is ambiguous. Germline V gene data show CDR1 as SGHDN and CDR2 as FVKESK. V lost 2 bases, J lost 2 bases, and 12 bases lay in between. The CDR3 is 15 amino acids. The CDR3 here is CASSQLGSQNYGYTF. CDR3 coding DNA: TGTGCCAGCAGCCAACTCGGGTCTCAGAACTATGGCTACACCTTC.

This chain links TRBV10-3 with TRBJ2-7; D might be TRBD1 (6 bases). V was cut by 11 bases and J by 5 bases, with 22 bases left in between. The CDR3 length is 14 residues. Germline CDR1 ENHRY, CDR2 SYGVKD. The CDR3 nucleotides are TGTGCCGCAACGCAGAAGGACAGAAGGGACGAGCAGTACTTC. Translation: CAATQKDRRDEQYF.

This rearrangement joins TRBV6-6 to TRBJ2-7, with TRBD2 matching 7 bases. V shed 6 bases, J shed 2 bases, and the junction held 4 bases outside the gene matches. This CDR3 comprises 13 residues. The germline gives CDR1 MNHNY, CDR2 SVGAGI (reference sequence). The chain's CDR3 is CASSGGRAYEQYF. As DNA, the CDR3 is TGTGCCAGCAGCGGCGGGAGAGCCTACGAGCAGTACTTC.

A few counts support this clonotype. The CDR3 region has the DNA TGCGCCAGCAGCATGAGGACAGGGGCCTATAATTCACCCCTCCACTTT. Amino acid sequence: CASSMRTGAYNSPLHF. The V gene is TRBV5-1, the J gene TRBJ1-6; 9 bases map to TRBD1. The CDR3 consists of 16 residues. Losses at the gene ends were 4 bases for V and 2 bases for J; bases not matched to a gene: 4. Germline V gives CDR1 SGHRS, CDR2 YFSETQ. The full variable domain, its missing parts supplied by reference TRBV5-1 and TRBJ1-6, is KAGVTQTPRYLIKTRGQQVTLSCSPISGHRSVSWYQQTPGQGLQFLFEYFSETQRNKGNFPGRFSGRQFSNSRSEMNVSTLELGDSALYLCASSMRTGAYNSPLHFGNGTRLTVT.

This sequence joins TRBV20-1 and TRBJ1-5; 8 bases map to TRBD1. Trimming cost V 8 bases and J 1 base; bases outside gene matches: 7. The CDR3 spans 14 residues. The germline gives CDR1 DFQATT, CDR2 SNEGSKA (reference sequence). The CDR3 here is CSTTGGESNQPQHF. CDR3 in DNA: TGCAGTACCACAGGGGGGGAGAGCAATCAGCCCCAGCATTTT.

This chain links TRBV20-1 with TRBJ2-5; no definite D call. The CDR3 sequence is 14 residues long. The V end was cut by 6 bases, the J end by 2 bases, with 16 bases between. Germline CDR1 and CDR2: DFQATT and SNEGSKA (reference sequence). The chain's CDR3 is CSANWQDHQETQYF. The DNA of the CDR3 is TGCAGTGCAAATTGGCAGGACCATCAAGAGACCCAGTACTTC.

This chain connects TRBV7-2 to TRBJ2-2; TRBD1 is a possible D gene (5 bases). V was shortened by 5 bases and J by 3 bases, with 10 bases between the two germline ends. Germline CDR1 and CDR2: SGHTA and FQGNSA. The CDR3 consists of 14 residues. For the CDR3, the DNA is TGTGCCAGCAGCCCAGGGTCGTACACCGGGGAGCTGTTTTTT. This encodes CASSPGSYTGELFF.

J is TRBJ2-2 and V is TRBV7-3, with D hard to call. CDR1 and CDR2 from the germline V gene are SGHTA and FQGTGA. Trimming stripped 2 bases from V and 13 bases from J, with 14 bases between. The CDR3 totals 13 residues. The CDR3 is CASSLGFSDALFF. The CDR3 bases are TGTGCCAGCAGCTTAGGATTCTCCGATGCGCTGTTTTTT.

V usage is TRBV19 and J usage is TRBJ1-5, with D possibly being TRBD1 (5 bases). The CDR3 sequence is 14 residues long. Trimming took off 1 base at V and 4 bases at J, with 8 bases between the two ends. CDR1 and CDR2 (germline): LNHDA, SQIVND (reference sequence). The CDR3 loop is CASSIADINQPQHF. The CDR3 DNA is TGTGCCAGTAGTATAGCGGACATTAATCAGCCCCAGCATTTT.

DNA for the CDR3: TGTGCCAGTATACAGGGCGTCGGAAACACCATATATTTT. This sequence encodes CASIQGVGNTIYF. The chain joins TRBV19 to TRBJ1-3, with D perhaps TRBD1 (6 bases). Germline V lookup: CDR1 LNHDA, CDR2 SQIVND (reference sequence). V lost 7 bases, J lost 4 bases, and 11 bases lay in between. The CDR3 is 13 residues long.